One T cell receptor (beta chain) is described in this entry. Its cognate antigen is unknown. The trim removed 3 bases at V and 5 bases at J, leaving 3 bases unmatched. CDR1 MNHEY and CDR2 SMNVEV come from the germline V gene (reference sequence). This CDR3 region has 13 residues. This entry is derived from a study of cytomegalovirus exposure and HLA in healthy donors. Notes on the study in general: What a later analysis reportedly showed was that an Asian-associated ancestry cluster had fewer N-insertions than the roughly 700-donor mean. Within an earlier analysis, most TCR beta V segments proved productive either about 90% or about 30% of the time. Analyzed later, association rates of TCRs varied across HLA loci, with DRB1 most and HLA-C fewest.

PCR primers comprised 60 Vbeta and 13 Jbeta primers. Sequenced by immunoSEQ multiplex PCR; TCRdb stores in-frame clones only, minus some. The sample carries around 150,000 clones, over 65% recorded once. The material sequenced was PBMCs. The chain employs TRBV27 and TRBJ2-5, with TRBD1 matching over 7 bases. This TCR was sampled from a woman aged 35 to 49 in good health and CMV-seronegative. The CDR3 here is CASSFRGRETQYF. Written as DNA, the CDR3 is TGTGCCAGCAGTTTTAGGGGGCGCGAGACCCAGTACTTC.